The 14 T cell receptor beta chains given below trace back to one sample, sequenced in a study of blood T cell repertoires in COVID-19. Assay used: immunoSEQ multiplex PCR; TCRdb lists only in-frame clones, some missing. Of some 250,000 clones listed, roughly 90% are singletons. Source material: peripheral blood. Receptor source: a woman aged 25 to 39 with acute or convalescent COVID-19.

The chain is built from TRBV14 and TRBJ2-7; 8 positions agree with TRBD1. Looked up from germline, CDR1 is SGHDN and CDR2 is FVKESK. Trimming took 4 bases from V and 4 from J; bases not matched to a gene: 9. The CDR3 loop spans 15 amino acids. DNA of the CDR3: TGTGCCAGCAGCCGCCGGCAGGGGGCTACATACGAGCAGTACTTC. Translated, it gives CASSRRQGATYEQYF.

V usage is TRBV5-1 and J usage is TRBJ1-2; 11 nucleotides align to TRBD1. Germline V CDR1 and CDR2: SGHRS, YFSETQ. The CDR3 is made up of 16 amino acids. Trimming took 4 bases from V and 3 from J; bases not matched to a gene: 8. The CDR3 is CASSPGTGGEYYGYTF. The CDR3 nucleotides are TGCGCCAGCAGCCCCGGGACAGGGGGAGAGTACTATGGCTACACCTTC.

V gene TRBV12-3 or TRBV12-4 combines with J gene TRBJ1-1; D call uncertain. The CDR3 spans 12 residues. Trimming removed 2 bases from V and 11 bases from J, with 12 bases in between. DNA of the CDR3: TGTGCCAGCAGTTTACAGGCGTCCGTGGCTTTCTTT. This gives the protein CASSLQASVAFF.

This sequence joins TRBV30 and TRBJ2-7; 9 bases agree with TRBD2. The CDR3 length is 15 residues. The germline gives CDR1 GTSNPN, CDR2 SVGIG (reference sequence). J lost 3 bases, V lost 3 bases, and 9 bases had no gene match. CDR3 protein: CAWRTAGGSNYEQYF. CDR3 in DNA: TGTGCCTGGAGAACGGCGGGAGGGAGCAACTACGAGCAGTACTTC. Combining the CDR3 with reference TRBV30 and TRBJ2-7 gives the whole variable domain SQTIHQWPATLVQPVGSPLSLECTVEGTSNPNLYWYRQAAGRGLQLLFYSVGIGQISSEVPQNLSASRPQDRQFILSSKKLLLSDSGFYLCAWRTAGGSNYEQYFGPGTRLTVT.

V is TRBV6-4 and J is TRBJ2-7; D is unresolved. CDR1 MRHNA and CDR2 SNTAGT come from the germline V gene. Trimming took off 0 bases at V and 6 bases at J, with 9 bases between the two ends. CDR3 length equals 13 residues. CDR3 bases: TGTGCCAGCAGTGACTCAGAGCGCAGCGAGCAGTACTTC. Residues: CASSDSERSEQYF.

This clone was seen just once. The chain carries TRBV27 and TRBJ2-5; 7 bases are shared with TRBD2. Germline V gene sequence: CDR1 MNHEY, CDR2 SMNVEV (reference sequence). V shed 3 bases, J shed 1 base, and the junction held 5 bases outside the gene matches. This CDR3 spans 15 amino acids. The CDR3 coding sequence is TGTGCCAGCAGTTTGGGCGCGGGAGCCCAAGAGACCCAGTACTTC. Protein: CASSLGAGAQETQYF.

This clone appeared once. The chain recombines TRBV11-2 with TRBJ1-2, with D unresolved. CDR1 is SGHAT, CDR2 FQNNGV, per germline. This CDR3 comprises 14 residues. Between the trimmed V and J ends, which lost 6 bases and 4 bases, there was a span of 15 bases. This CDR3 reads CASRAGTPFYGYTF. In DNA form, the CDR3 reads TGTGCCAGCAGGGCAGGAACACCATTCTATGGCTACACCTTC.

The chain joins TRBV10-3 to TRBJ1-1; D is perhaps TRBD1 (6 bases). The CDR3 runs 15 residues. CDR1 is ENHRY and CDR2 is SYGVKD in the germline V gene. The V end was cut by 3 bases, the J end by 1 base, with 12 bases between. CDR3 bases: TGTGCCATCAGTGAATCGGGGGGCCGGAACACTGAAGCTTTCTTT. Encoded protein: CAISESGGRNTEAFF.

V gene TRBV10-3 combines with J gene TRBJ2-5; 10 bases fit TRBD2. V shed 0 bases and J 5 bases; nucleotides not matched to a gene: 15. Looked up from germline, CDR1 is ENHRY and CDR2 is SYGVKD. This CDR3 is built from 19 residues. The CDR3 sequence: CAISESTLGLAGVPETQYF. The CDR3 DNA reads TGTGCCATCAGTGAGTCGACTCTAGGGCTAGCGGGAGTACCTGAGACCCAGTACTTC.

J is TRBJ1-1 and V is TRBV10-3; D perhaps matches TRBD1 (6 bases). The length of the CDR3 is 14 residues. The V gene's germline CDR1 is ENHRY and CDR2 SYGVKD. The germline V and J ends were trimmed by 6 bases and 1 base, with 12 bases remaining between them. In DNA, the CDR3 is TGTGCCATCAGCCTCAGGGACACGAACACTGAAGCTTTCTTT. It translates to CAISLRDTNTEAFF.

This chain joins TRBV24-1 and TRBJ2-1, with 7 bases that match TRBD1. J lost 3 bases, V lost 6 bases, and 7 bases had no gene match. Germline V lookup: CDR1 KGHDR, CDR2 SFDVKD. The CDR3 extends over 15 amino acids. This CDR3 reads CATSPRGRLYNEQFF. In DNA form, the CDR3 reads TGTGCCACCAGTCCCAGGGGGAGACTCTACAATGAGCAGTTCTTC.

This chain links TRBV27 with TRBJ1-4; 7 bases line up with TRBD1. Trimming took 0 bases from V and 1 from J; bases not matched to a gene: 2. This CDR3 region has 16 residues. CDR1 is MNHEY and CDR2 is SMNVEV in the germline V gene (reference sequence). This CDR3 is CASSLSPGGTNEKLFF. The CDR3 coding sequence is TGTGCCAGCAGTTTATCCCCAGGGGGAACTAATGAAAAACTGTTTTTT. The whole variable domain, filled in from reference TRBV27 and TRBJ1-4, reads EAQVTQNPRYLITVTGKKLTVTCSQNMNHEYMSWYRQDPGLGLRQIYYSMNVEVTDKGDVPEGYKVSRKEKRNFPLILESPSPNQTSLYFCASSLSPGGTNEKLFFGSGTQLSVL.

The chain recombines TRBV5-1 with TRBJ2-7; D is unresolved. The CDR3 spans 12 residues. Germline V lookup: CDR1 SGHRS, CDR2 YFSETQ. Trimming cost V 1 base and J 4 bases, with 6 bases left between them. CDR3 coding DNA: TGCGCCAGCAGCTTGAACAGTTACGAGCAGTACTTC. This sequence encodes CASSLNSYEQYF.

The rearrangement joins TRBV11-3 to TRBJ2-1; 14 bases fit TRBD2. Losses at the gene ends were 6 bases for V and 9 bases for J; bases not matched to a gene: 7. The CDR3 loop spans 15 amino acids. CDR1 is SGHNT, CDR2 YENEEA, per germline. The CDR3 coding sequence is TGTGCCAGCAGTGTTCCGGGACTAGCGGGAGTTGAGCAGTTCTTC. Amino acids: CASSVPGLAGVEQFF. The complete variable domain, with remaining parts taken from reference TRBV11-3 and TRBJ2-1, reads EAGVVQSPRYKIIEKKQPVAFWCNPISGHNTLYWYLQNLGQGPELLIRYENEEAVDDSQLPKDRFSAERLKGVDSTLKIQPAELGDSAVYLCASSVPGLAGVEQFFGPGTRLTVL.